The TCR beta chain described here comes from a study of cytomegalovirus exposure and HLA in healthy donors. The CDR3 extends over 14 amino acids. Germline V gives CDR1 SGHRS, CDR2 YFSETQ. Trimming shortened V by 2 bases and J by 2 bases, and 7 bases separated the two germline ends. Notes on the study in general: Three chains tied to CMV proved CMV antigen-specific in vitro.

Concerning this clone: Its antigen is not identified.

PCR involved 60 Vbeta and 13 Jbeta primers. Here immunoSEQ multiplex PCR was the method, and the copy in TCRdb shows in-frame clones only, minus some. The sample has around 120,000 clones, and its top ten clones hold about 0.59%. Sequenced: PBMCs. This receptor was taken from a man in his forties or fifties in good health and CMV-seronegative. The V call is TRBV5-1, the J call TRBJ1-4; a weak D match, TRBD1 (6 bases). CDR3 in DNA: TGCGCCAGCAGCTTTCAGGGGACTAATGAAAAACTGTTTTTT. This translates into CASSFQGTNEKLFF.